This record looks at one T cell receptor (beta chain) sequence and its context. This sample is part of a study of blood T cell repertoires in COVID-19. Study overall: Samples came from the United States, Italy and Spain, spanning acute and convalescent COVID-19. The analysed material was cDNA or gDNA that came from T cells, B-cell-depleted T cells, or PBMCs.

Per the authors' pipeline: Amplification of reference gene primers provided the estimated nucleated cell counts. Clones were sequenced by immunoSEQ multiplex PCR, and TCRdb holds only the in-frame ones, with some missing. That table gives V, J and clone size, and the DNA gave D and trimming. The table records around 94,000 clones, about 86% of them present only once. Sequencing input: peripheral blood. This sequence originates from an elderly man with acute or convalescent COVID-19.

CDR3 sequence: CASSGRETGELFF. CDR3 coding DNA: TGTGCCAGCAGCGGCAGGGAAACCGGGGAGCTGTTTTTT. V usage is TRBV9 and J usage is TRBJ2-2, with D perhaps matching TRBD1 (5 bases). The CDR3 totals 13 residues. Germline CDR1 and CDR2: SGDLS and YYNGEE. The germline V and J ends were trimmed by 3 bases and 5 bases, with 8 bases remaining between them. Drawing the rest from reference TRBV9 and TRBJ2-2, the complete variable domain is DSGVTQTPKHLITATGQRVTLRCSPRSGDLSVYWYQQSLDQGLQFLIQYYNGEERAKGNILERFSAQQFPDLHSELNLSSLELGDSALYFCASSGRETGELFFGEGSRLTVL.